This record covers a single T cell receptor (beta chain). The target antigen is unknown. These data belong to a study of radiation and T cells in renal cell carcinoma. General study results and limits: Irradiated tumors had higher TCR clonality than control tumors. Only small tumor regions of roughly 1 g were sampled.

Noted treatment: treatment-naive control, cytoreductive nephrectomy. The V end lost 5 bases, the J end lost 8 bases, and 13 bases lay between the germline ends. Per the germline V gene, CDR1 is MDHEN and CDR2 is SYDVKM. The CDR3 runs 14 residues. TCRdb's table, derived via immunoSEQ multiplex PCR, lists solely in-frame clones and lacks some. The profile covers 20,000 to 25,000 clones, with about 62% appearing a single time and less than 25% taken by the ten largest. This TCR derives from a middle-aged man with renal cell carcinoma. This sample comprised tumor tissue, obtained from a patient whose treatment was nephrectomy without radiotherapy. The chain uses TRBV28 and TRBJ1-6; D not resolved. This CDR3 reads CASSTSGGYSPLHF. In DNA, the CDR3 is TGTGCCAGCAGTACCTCGGGAGGGTATTCACCCCTCCACTTT.